This T cell receptor (beta chain) was sequenced during a study of long-term antiretroviral therapy in people with HIV. Study observations and caveats: Sampling of blood ran from about 2003 to 2017, and older ART regimens were possibly in use. It was observed that HIV repertoires exhibited narrower CDR3 length ranges than controls.

V trimming: 4 bases; J trimming: 4 bases; junction bases outside the gene matches: 7. Germline CDR1 and CDR2: GTSNPN and SVGIG (reference sequence). The CDR3 is 14 amino acids. For this clone: The antigen remains undetermined.

Every specimen provided roughly 0.9-10 million cryopreserved PBMC before DNA extraction took place. The assay, immunoSEQ v3.0, was run at survey level. TCRdb's copy holds only in-frame clones and misses some; the assay was immunoSEQ multiplex PCR. This sample carries 25,000 to 30,000 clones, over 90% of them seen once, and the ten largest clones take about 6%. This specimen was unsorted PBMCs, taken about 6.5 years after starting antiretroviral therapy. The rearrangement uses TRBV30 and TRBJ2-5; TRBD1 matches 9 bases. The clonotype comes from a woman aged 40 to 50 with HIV. In nucleotides, the CDR3 is TGTGCCTGGACCCTACAGGGGGCGGGAGAGACCCAGTACTTC. It translates to CAWTLQGAGETQYF.